The 11 T cell receptor beta chains presented below share a single source sample, sequenced in a study of T cell changes during pregnancy in multiple sclerosis. The data were produced by immunoSEQ multiplex PCR, yet TCRdb's version contains in-frame clones alone and is incomplete. The sample has 45,000 to 55,000 clones; roughly 94% are singletons. Sample: CD8+ T cells from peripheral blood mononuclear cells, taken before pregnancy. The receptors derive from a female donor with multiple sclerosis, enrolled in a pregnancy study.

CDR3 nucleotide sequence: TGTGCCAGCTCACCTTCCCCAGGGGGCTACGAGACCCAGTACTTC. Translation gives CASSPSPGGYETQYF. This chain joins TRBV18 and TRBJ2-5; 8 bases match TRBD1. V lost 3 bases and J lost 5; bases outside the gene matches: 8. The length of the CDR3 is 15 residues. The germline V gene has CDR1 KGHSH and CDR2 LQKENI.

This chain connects TRBV7-9 to TRBJ1-1; D gene unclear. Germline loops: CDR1 SEHNR, CDR2 FQNEAQ (reference sequence). Trimming took 4 bases from V and 3 from J, leaving 12 bases between them. CDR3 size: 14 residues. CDR3 loop: CASSSTAGYTEAFF. The CDR3 DNA is TGTGCCAGCAGCTCGACGGCGGGGTACACTGAAGCTTTCTTT.

This clone was seen just once. The genes are TRBV2 and TRBJ1-2; 12 bases agree with TRBD1. V was pared by 7 bases and J by 4 bases, with 10 bases of the junction left unmatched. CDR1 is SNHLY, CDR2 FYNNEI, per germline. The CDR3 is 16 amino acids. CDR3 nucleotide sequence: TGTGCCAGCAAATCCTGGGACAGGGGGCTGGTCTATGGCTACACCTTC. It translates to CASKSWDRGLVYGYTF.

V gene TRBV30 combines with J gene TRBJ2-1; D remains unclear. Germline-derived CDR1 and CDR2 are GTSNPN and SVGIG (reference sequence). This CDR3 contains 12 residues. Trimming took off 2 bases at V and 8 bases at J, with 10 bases between the two ends. The CDR3 sequence is CAWSIGKHEQFF. CDR3 DNA sequence: TGTGCCTGGAGTATCGGTAAGCATGAGCAGTTCTTC.

The chain uses TRBV7-9 and TRBJ1-2; maybe TRBD1 (5 bases). Trimming took 5 bases from V and 8 from J, leaving 21 bases between them. Per the germline V gene, CDR1 is SEHNR and CDR2 is FQNEAQ (reference sequence). This CDR3 has 15 amino acids. CDR3 coding DNA: TGTGCCAGCAGCGCAGGCGAAAATCCAAGGGGCGGCTACACCTTC. Protein: CASSAGENPRGGYTF.

The chain recombines TRBV15 with TRBJ1-4, with 9 bases lining up with TRBD1. With 0 bases clipped from V and 8 bases from J, the junction kept 7 bases outside the gene matches. There are 16 residues in the CDR3. The germline V gene has CDR1 LNHNV and CDR2 YYDKDF (reference sequence). The CDR3: CATSRDRGTGNEKLFF. DNA of the CDR3: TGTGCCACCAGCAGAGATCGGGGGACAGGGAACGAAAAACTGTTTTTT.

The J gene is TRBJ2-1, the V gene TRBV6-6; 12 nucleotides agree with TRBD2. The germline CDR1 and CDR2 sequences are MNHNY and SVGAGI (reference sequence). This CDR3 is 16 amino acids long. The J segment lost 4 bases and the V segment lost 6 bases, leaving 7 bases of the junction unmatched. CDR3 sequence: CASSLGLAGPYNEQFF. Written as DNA, the CDR3 is TGTGCCAGCAGCCTAGGACTAGCGGGACCGTACAATGAGCAGTTCTTC.

The gene calls are TRBV9 and TRBJ1-4; 9 bases are a match to TRBD1. The CDR3 is 18 residues long. V shed 0 bases, J shed 5 bases, and the junction held 11 bases outside the gene matches. Looked up from germline, CDR1 is SGDLS and CDR2 is YYNGEE. This chain's CDR3 is CASSVAPRGTGSNEKLFF. CDR3 bases: TGTGCCAGCAGCGTAGCGCCGAGGGGGACAGGGTCAAATGAAAAACTGTTTTTT.

The rearrangement uses TRBV13 and TRBJ2-5, with 8 nucleotides matching TRBD2. V was clipped by 4 bases and J by 2 bases; unmatched bases: 9. This CDR3 comprises 16 residues. Per germline, CDR1 PRHDT and CDR2 FYEKMQ (reference sequence). CDR3 nucleotides: TGTGCCAGCAGCTCCCGCCCGGGAGGGGGGCAAGAGACCCAGTACTTC. Translated, it gives CASSSRPGGGQETQYF.

The V gene is TRBV4-2, the J gene TRBJ1-1; maybe TRBD1 (6 bases). The V gene lost 0 bases and the J gene lost 8 bases, with 16 bases spanning the gap. The CDR3 consists of 15 residues. Germline CDR1 reads LGHNA; CDR2 reads YNFKEQ. CDR3 in amino acids: CASSQDRGTGTEAFF. CDR3 bases: TGTGCCAGCAGCCAAGATAGGGGCACCGGGACAGAAGCTTTCTTT.

The chain couples TRBV21-1 to TRBJ1-2; the table's D call of TRBD1 was not tested on the DNA. TRBV21-1 is a pseudogene segment. This CDR3 is built from 16 residues. The CDR3 DNA sequence: TGTGCCAGCAGCAAAAGCTGGACAGAGCCTAACTATGGCTACACCTTC. Translation: CASSKSWTEPNYGYTF.